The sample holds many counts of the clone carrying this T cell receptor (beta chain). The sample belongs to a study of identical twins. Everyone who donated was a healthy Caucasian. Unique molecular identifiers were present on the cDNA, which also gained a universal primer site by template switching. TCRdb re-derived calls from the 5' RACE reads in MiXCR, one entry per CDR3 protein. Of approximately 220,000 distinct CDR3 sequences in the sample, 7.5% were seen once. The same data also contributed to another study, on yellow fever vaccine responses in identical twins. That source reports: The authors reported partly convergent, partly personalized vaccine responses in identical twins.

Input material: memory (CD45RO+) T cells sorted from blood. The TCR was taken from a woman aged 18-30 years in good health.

The CDR3 here is CASSPTLGYEQFF. CDR3 DNA sequence: TGCGCCAGCAGCCCCACCCTAGGCTATGAGCAGTTCTTC. V and J are TRBV5-1 and TRBJ2-1; no definite D call. The germline gives CDR1 SGHRS, CDR2 YFSETQ. This CDR3 contains 13 residues. V lost 4 bases and J lost 8, with 13 bases in between.